This is a list of T cell receptor beta chains from one sample in a study of regulatory T cells in long-lasting Graves disease. TCRdb re-analysed the multiplex PCR reads in MiXCR, keeping a single row per CDR3 protein. This sample carries approximately 380,000 distinct CDR3 sequences, roughly 20% of them seen once, and the ten largest clones take 20% to 25%. The sequencing here drew on peripheral blood mononuclear cells (PBMCs), taken when the disease was refractory, from a patient treated with antithyroid drugs. The receptors derive from a female donor with Graves disease. CDR3s leave out the opening cysteine and the closing phenylalanine or tryptophan.

len	v_gene	j_gene	CDR3aa
11	TRBV29-1	TRBJ2-7	SLRDSGTYEQY
11	TRBV3-1	TRBJ1-4	ASSTGTNEKLF
12	TRBV28	TRBJ1-2	ATYGQGQNYGYT
12	TRBV20-1	TRBJ2-2	SAPSGSKTGELF
12	TRBV19	TRBJ2-2	ASSIRANTGELF
12	TRBV7-2	TRBJ2-5	ASSSQGSGETQY
13	TRBV27	TRBJ1-6	ASSLMLGASSPLH
12	TRBV27	TRBJ2-3	ASSLTSARDTQY
14	TRBV7-2	TRBJ2-7	ASSHHARTRSYEQY
10	TRBV12-5	TRBJ2-7	ASGGQGREQY
14	TRBV29-1	TRBJ1-2	SVESGQGEDRYGYT
9	TRBV30	TRBJ2-2	AWSVLGELF
12	TRBV6-1	TRBJ2-7	ASSERESLYEQY
13	TRBV12-3/TRBV12-4	TRBJ2-2	ASSTRQGVPGELF
13	TRBV30	TRBJ1-2	AWMPILRQDYGYT
12	TRBV10-1	TRBJ1-1	ASSESMVNTEAF
10	TRBV20-1	TRBJ1-1	SARDQGALAF
13	TRBV27	TRBJ1-1	ASSLIGSRRTEAF
10	TRBV2	TRBJ2-7	ASTIGTYEQY
12	TRBV5-1	TRBJ2-7	ASSLQGNQYEQY
10	TRBV6-5	TRBJ1-1	ASSYPQAEAF
14	TRBV5-5	TRBJ2-7	ASSLETGPTIYEQY
12	TRBV30	TRBJ1-1	AWQTPTGRTEAF
12	TRBV7-9	TRBJ2-7	ASSLVAGDSEQY
14	TRBV9	TRBJ2-7	ASSVASQGGIYEQY
17	TRBV6-2/TRBV6-3	TRBJ2-5	ASSYSQYSGAGFKETQY
13	TRBV4-2	TRBJ2-7	ASSPSTSFGYEQY
11	TRBV7-2	TRBJ2-7	ASSFQDRGEQY
13	TRBV11-3	TRBJ1-5	ASSHTRTGNQPQH
11	TRBV20-1	TRBJ1-1	SALRQVDTEAF
12	TRBV7-9	TRBJ2-7	ASSPPILDREQY
12	TRBV6-2/TRBV6-3	TRBJ2-3	ASSYSRPTDTQY
14	TRBV7-2	TRBJ1-5	ASSAAGVLSNQPQH
15	TRBV27	TRBJ2-5	ASSLWAPLAGHETQY
11	TRBV12-3/TRBV12-4	TRBJ2-7	ASSLVTGSEQY
13	TRBV19	TRBJ1-5	ASSTGRGNFQPQH
14	TRBV6-5	TRBJ2-2	ASSYGGQGYAGELF
12	TRBV12-3/TRBV12-4	TRBJ1-1	ASRRAGGDTEAF
11	TRBV28	TRBJ1-5	ASIADSNQPQH
14	TRBV29-1	TRBJ1-4	SVEDGGGFGAEKLF
13	TRBV3-1	TRBJ2-7	ASSQGNSGRSEQY
14	TRBV20-1	TRBJ2-5	SAHGLAGGWKETQY